These T cell receptor beta chains were read from a single sample in a study of graft-versus-host responses after intestinal transplantation. Assay used: immunoSEQ multiplex PCR; TCRdb lists only in-frame clones, some missing. The repertoire holds fewer than 70,000 clones, with around 90% as singletons. Material: bone marrow, obtained 734 days after intestinal transplantation. The receptors stem from a human patient who received an intestinal transplant, so some T cells may come from the graft donor. Both conserved end residues are part of each CDR3. The D gene is left open where the match is weak. Size is stated for part of the rows, as once, few or many counts, or as a class when the clone is expanded.

d_call j_call clone_size cdr3_length v_call cdr3_nt cdr3_aa
NA TRBJ2-5 NA 16 TRBV15 TGTGCCACCAGCAGAGGGGCGGGAACAGGCGGTGAGACCCAGTACTTC CATSRGAGTGGETQYF
NA TRBJ2-1 few 13 TRBV27 TGTGCCAGCAGTAGCCTGGGCCGCGATGAGCAGTTCTTC CASSSLGRDEQFF
NA TRBJ2-7 NA 15 TRBV4-1 TGCGCCAGCAGCCAATTTCGTGGGACCCGCTACGAGCAGTACTTC CASSQFRGTRYEQYF
NA TRBJ2-4 NA 15 TRBV5-1 TGCGCCAGCAGCATACGGACGGGTGGGAAAAACATTCAGTACTTC CASSIRTGGKNIQYF
NA TRBJ2-7 NA 14 TRBV11-1 TGTGCCAGCAGCCCCGGCAGCGGACCTTACGAGCAGTACTTC CASSPGSGPYEQYF
NA TRBJ1-1 NA 11 TRBV6-5 TGTGCCAGCAGCGATTACACTGAAGCTTTCTTT CASSDYTEAFF
NA TRBJ1-2 NA 17 TRBV7-2 TGTGCCAGCAGCTTAGGACGAGGGCGACAGGACCTCTATGGCTACACCTTC CASSLGRGRQDLYGYTF
TRBD2 TRBJ2-1 NA 15 TRBV28 TGTGCCAGCAGTTGGGCCGGGACTAGCAAGGATGAGCAGTTCTTC CASSWAGTSKDEQFF
NA TRBJ1-6 NA 16 TRBV2 TGTGCCAGCAGCGCCCGGAGGGACCCTTATAATTCACCCCTCCACTTT CASSARRDPYNSPLHF
NA TRBJ1-4 NA 13 TRBV29-1 TGCAGCGTTGTAAGGGGGGACTATGAAAAACTGTTTTTT CSVVRGDYEKLFF
NA TRBJ2-7 NA 14 TRBV27 TGTGCCAGCAGCCTGAAGATTCAGGGTTACGAGCAGTACTTC CASSLKIQGYEQYF
NA TRBJ1-5 NA 15 TRBV27 TGTGCCAGCAGTTATCAGGGGCCTAGCAATCAGCCCCAGCATTTT CASSYQGPSNQPQHF
NA TRBJ1-5 NA 13 TRBV9 TGTGCCAGCAGCGTAGAAGGGCGGCAGCCCCAGCATTTT CASSVEGRQPQHF
NA TRBJ2-7 once 13 TRBV28 TGTGCCAGCAGTACTCGGGCCCACTACGAGCAGTACTTC CASSTRAHYEQYF
NA TRBJ2-3 NA 18 TRBV7-9 TGTGCCAGCACCATGGGGGAAGAGCAACAGGACTACACAGATACGCAGTATTTT CASTMGEEQQDYTDTQYF
TRBD2 TRBJ2-1 NA 16 TRBV15 TGTGCCACCAGCGGGGGGACTAGCGGTATATACAATGAGCAGTTCTTC CATSGGTSGIYNEQFF
TRBD1 TRBJ1-4 NA 15 TRBV11-1 TGTGCCAGCAGCTATGGGGACAGCACTAATGAAAAACTGTTTTTT CASSYGDSTNEKLFF
NA TRBJ1-1 NA 14 TRBV5-1 TGCGCCAGCAGCGCCGGGGTTTTGGACACTGAAGCTTTCTTT CASSAGVLDTEAFF
NA TRBJ1-1 NA 14 TRBV2 TGTGCCAGCAGTGATTACATGATGAACACTGAAGCTTTCTTT CASSDYMMNTEAFF
NA TRBJ2-3 NA 13 TRBV6-5 TGTGCCAGCAGTCAACAGACCTGGGATACGCAGTATTTT CASSQQTWDTQYF
NA TRBJ2-7 NA 12 TRBV6-5 TGTGCCAGCAGTGAGGGGCTTCACGAGCAGTACTTC CASSEGLHEQYF
NA TRBJ2-1 once 13 TRBV6-5 TGTGCCAGCCTCAGGCGGGCCCGCAATGAGCAGTTCTTC CASLRRARNEQFF
TRBD2 TRBJ2-7 NA 15 TRBV5-4 TGTGCCAGCAGCCGGCCTAGCGGGACCGGCTACGAGCAGTACTTC CASSRPSGTGYEQYF
NA TRBJ2-1 NA 13 TRBV9 TGTGCCAGCAGCTCCTCCCACTACAATGAGCAGTTCTTC CASSSSHYNEQFF
NA TRBJ2-7 NA 13 TRBV11-1 TGTGCCAGCAGTCCCGGGTCCAAGGGCGAGCAGTACTTC CASSPGSKGEQYF
NA TRBJ2-7 NA 14 TRBV5-1 TGCGCCAGCAGCACAGGGAGGGAGGCCTACGAGCAGTACTTC CASSTGREAYEQYF
NA TRBJ1-4 NA 14 TRBV9 TGTGCCAGCAACCAGGGGATGACAAATGAAAAACTGTTTTTT CASNQGMTNEKLFF
TRBD1 TRBJ2-5 NA 14 TRBV18 TGTGCCAGCTCACCCGTCGACAGGGAAGAGACCCAGTACTTC CASSPVDREETQYF
NA TRBJ1-3 NA 17 TRBV5-4 TGTGCCAGCAGCTTTTGGGTTGGGATATTCTCTGGAAACACCATATATTTT CASSFWVGIFSGNTIYF
NA TRBJ1-6 NA 14 TRBV7-3 TGTGCCAGCAGCTTAGGCCTTGATAATTCACCCCTCCACTTT CASSLGLDNSPLHF
NA TRBJ1-1 NA 11 TRBV20-1 TGCAGTGCTAGTTTGGACACTGAAGCTTTCTTT CSASLDTEAFF
NA TRBJ2-3 NA 15 TRBV5-1 TGCGCCAGCAGCCCCCTGTCGTATTACACAGATACGCAGTATTTT CASSPLSYYTDTQYF
NA TRBJ2-4 NA 15 TRBV5-6 TGTGCCAGCAGCCACCTCGGACTCTCCAAAAACATTCAGTACTTC CASSHLGLSKNIQYF
TRBD1 TRBJ1-2 NA 13 TRBV7-9 TGTGCGGTCTACAGGGGGTCTAACTATGGCTACACCTTC CAVYRGSNYGYTF
NA TRBJ1-2 NA 14 TRBV5-4 TGTGCCAGCAGCTTAAGGGGCCCCAACTATGGCTACACCTTC CASSLRGPNYGYTF
TRBD1 TRBJ1-4 NA 14 TRBV7-9 TGTGCCAGCAGCTCCCCAGGGGGAAGTGAAAAACTGTTTTTT CASSSPGGSEKLFF
TRBD2 TRBJ2-7 once 11 TRBV20-1 TGCAGTGCTAGACGGGGGGGCGAGCAGTACTTC CSARRGGEQYF
TRBD1 TRBJ1-1 once 14 TRBV10-2 TGCGCCAGCACGACTCCGGGACAGGATGGTGAAGCTTTCTTT CASTTPGQDGEAFF
TRBD1 TRBJ1-2 NA 14 TRBV19 TGTGCCAGTACTCCGGGACAGGGATTTTTTGGCTACACCTTC CASTPGQGFFGYTF
NA TRBJ1-6 NA 14 TRBV2 TGTGCCAGCGGGGGGTCGGAGGGGTGGACACCCCTCCACTTT CASGGSEGWTPLHF
NA TRBJ2-7 NA 12 TRBV14 TGTGCCAGCAGCCCTGTACGGGGGGAGCAGTACTTC CASSPVRGEQYF
NA TRBJ1-4 NA 13 TRBV5-6 TGTGCCAGCCATCGGATGGGGTTTGAAAAACTGTTTTTT CASHRMGFEKLFF
NA TRBJ1-5 NA 15 TRBV5-5 TGTGCCAGCAGCTTGGAGGACGGCTACAATCAGCCCCAGCATTTT CASSLEDGYNQPQHF
NA TRBJ1-5 NA 15 TRBV6-1 TGTGCCAGCAGTGTGACAGACGACTACAATCAGCCCCAGCATTTT CASSVTDDYNQPQHF
NA TRBJ1-2 NA 17 TRBV28 TGTGCCAGCAGCCCCCACGCCCAGGCAGGCCAAACGGGCGGCTACACCTTC CASSPHAQAGQTGGYTF
TRBD2 TRBJ2-5 NA 13 TRBV28 TGTGCCAGCTGCCGGGACTATGATGAGACCCAGTACTTC CASCRDYDETQYF